This T cell receptor (beta chain) was identified in a study of regulatory T cells in long-lasting Graves disease. To make TCR beta libraries, researchers used iRepertoire HTBI primers and Arm-PCR of CDR3 regions. From the multiplex PCR reads, TCRdb called clonotypes with MiXCR, one entry per CDR3 protein. The table lists roughly 610,000 distinct CDR3 sequences, approximately 15% of them singletons. Time point: newly diagnosed GD, antithyroid drugs for less than 3 months. Following extraction of RNA from PBMCs, that RNA was used to make the TCR library. The CDR3 consists of 15 residues. V lost 6 bases to trimming and J lost 3 bases; unmatched junction nucleotides: 6. Per germline, CDR1 SQVTM and CDR2 ANQGSEA. In addition, the sample was reused for a study of T cells in Graves' hyperthyroidism and ophthalmopathy.

The rearrangement uses TRBV29-1 and TRBJ1-6, with TRBD1 identical over 9 bases. Material: peripheral blood mononuclear cells (PBMCs), obtained at new diagnosis, from a patient treated with antithyroid drugs. The source is a woman in her twenties or thirties with Graves disease. The CDR3 loop is CSVRDRESYNSPLHF. For the CDR3, the DNA is TGCAGCGTCCGGGACAGGGAGAGCTATAATTCACCCCTCCACTTT.